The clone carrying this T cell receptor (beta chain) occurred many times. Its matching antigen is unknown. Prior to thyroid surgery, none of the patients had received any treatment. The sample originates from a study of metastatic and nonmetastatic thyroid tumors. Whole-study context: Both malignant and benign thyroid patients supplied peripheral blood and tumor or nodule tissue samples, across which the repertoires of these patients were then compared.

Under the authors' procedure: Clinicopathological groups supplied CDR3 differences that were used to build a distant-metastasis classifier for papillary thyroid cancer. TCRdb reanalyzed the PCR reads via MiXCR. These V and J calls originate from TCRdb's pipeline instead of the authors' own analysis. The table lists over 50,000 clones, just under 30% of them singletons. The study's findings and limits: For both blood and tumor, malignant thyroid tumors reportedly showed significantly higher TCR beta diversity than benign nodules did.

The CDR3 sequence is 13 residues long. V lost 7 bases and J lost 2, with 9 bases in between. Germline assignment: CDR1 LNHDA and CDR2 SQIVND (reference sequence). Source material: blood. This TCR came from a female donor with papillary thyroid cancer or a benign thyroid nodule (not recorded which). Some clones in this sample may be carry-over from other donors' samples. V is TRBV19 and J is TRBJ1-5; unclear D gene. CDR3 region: CASTTVGNQPQHF. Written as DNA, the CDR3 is TGTGCCAGTACTACCGTCGGCAATCAGCCCCAGCATTTT.